This T cell receptor beta chain was captured by sequencing in a study of T cell repertoires in cytomegalovirus infection. Study-wide context: Well-studied HLA-B-restricted CMV epitopes were used in the study alongside recently identified HLA-C-restricted ones. CMV infection plus the matching HLA type was flagged by public TCR beta signatures. Findings of the study overall: There were HLA-C-restricted CMV-specific TCR beta clonotypes dominating the ex vivo response.

For this clonotype: Its target is unknown. The germline gene is not matched at one end of the junction; a read error may be the cause.

Each CDR3 protein is one row after TCRdb ran MiXCR on the reads. The repertoire holds some 940,000 distinct CDR3 sequences, with around 30% as singletons. Germline CDR1 is SSHAT and CDR2 is FNYEAQ (reference sequence). This CDR3 spans 15 amino acids. This chain connects TRBV7-7 to TRBJ2-5; 11 bases are shared with TRBD2. The sequencing here drew on cultured CD8+ T cells from PBMCs, taken from culture after CMV antigen stimulation. This receptor was taken from a human donor in good health (CMV status not recorded). Some clones in this sample may be carry-over from other donors' samples. The CDR3 spells CASSLLSGGEETQYF. The CDR3 coding sequence is TGTGCTAGCAGCTTACTTAGCGGGGGGGAAGAGACCCAGTACTTC.